This T cell receptor beta chain was documented in a study of T cell repertoires in aging, cancer and after chemotherapy. TCR beta rearrangements were amplified from peripheral blood genomic DNA. V dropped 2 bases and J dropped 4; count of bases not matched to a gene: 6. The length of the CDR3 is 18 residues. CDR1 and CDR2 (germline): LNHDA, SQIVND (reference sequence). Rearranged V-D-J TRB sequences were amplified with a mixed TRB-A/B primer pool. TCRdb re-called the multiplex PCR reads with MiXCR, one entry per CDR3 protein. The repertoire holds approximately 1,500 distinct CDR3 sequences, with less than 25% as singletons.

Source material: blood. This chain connects TRBV19 to TRBJ1-6, with TRBD1 identical over 12 bases. The receptor was derived from a human donor with a solid tumor. CDR3 sequence (DNA): TGTGCCAGTAGTATACCCGGGACAGGGGGCGCGTATAATTCACCCCTCCACTTT. Protein sequence: CASSIPGTGGAYNSPLHF.